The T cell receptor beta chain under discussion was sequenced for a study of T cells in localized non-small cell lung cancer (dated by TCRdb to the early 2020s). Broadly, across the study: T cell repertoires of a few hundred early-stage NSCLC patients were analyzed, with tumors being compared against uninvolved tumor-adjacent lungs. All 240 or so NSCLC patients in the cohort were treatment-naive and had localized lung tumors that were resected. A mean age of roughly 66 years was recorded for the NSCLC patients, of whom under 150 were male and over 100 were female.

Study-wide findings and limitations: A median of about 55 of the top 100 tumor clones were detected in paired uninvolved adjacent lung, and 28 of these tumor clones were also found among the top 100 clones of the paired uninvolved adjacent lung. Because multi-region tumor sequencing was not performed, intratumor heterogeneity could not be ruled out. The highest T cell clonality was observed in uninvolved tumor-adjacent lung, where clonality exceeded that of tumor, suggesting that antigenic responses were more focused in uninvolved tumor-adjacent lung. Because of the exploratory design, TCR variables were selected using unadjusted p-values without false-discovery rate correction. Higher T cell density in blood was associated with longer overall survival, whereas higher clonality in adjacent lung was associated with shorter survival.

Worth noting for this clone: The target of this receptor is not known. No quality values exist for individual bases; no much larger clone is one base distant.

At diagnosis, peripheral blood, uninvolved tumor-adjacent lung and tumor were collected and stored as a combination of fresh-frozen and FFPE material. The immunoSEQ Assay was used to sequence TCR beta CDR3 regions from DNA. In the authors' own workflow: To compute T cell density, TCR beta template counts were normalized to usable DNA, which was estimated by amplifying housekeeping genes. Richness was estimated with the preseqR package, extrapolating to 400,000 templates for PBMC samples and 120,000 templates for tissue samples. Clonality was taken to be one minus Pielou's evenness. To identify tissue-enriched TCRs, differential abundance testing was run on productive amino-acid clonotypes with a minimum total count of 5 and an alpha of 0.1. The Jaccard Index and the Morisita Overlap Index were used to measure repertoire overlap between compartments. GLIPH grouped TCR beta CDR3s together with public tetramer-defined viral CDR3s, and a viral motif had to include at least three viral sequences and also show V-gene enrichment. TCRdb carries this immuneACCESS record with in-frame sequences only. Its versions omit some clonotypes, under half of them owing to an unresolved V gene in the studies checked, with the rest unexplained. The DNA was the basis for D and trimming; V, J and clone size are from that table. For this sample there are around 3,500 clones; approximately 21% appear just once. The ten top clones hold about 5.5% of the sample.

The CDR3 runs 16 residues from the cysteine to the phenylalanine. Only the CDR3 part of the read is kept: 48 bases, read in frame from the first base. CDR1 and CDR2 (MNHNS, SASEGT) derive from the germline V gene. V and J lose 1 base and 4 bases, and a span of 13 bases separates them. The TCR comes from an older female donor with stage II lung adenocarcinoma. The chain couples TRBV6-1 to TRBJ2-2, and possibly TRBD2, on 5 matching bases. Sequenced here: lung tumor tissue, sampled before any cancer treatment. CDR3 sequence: CASSEEGGLSTGELFF. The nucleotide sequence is TGTGCCAGCAGTGAAGAAGGTGGACTCAGCACCGGGGAGCTGTTTTTT.